The present TCR beta chain was sequenced within a study of molecular identifiers for immune sequencing clone quantification. Study-level results: Clones carrying above 20 RNA copies accounted for over 97% of effector molecules, under 1% in naive cells.

Germline V gene lookup returns CDR1 MNHNY and CDR2 SVGAGI (reference sequence). Trimming removed 2 bases from V and 0 bases from J; junction bases left unmatched: 9. This CDR3 has 20 amino acids. This clonotype showed up just a few times. Antigen: not known. Each CDR3 protein gets one entry after TCRdb re-called the PCR reads with MiXCR. The sample has roughly 300,000 distinct CDR3 sequences; roughly a quarter are singletons. Sorted cells numbering about 20,000 to 1,100,000, with 10%, 30% or 50% RNA, yielded the naive CD8 libraries. Sorting recovered naive CD8 T cells on a CD8+CD4-CCR7+CD45RA+ profile.

This sequence was found in a human donor in good health. Some libraries in this study had Jurkat cell RNA spiked in. Material for sequencing was naive CD8+ T cells from blood, with Jurkat cell RNA spiked in. Subset described: FACS-sorted CD8+CD4-CCR7+CD45RA+ naive T cells. The chain couples TRBV6-6 to TRBJ2-6; 11 bases map to TRBD1. In DNA form, the CDR3 reads TGTGCCAGCAGTTACGCAGCCGGGACAGGGGGTTTCTCTGGGGCCAACGTCCTGACTTTC. Translation: CASSYAAGTGGFSGANVLTF.